Listed below are T cell receptor beta chains from one sample, sequenced in a study of CD8 T cells in Susac syndrome. TCRdb reprocessed the immunoSEQ multiplex PCR reads with MiXCR, giving one entry per CDR3 protein. Of 70,000 to 75,000 distinct CDR3 sequences listed, around 93% are singletons. Sequencing was done on a sample of CD4+ T cells from PBMCs. Receptors were obtained from a human donor with Susac syndrome. CDR3s include the opening cysteine and the closing phenylalanine or tryptophan. The order of the fields is J gene, D gene, clone size, V gene, CDR3 protein, CDR3 DNA. D genes are given only for firm matches. Expanded clones get a size class; other rows say once, few or many, or leave the size out.

j_call: TRBJ1-2
d_call: .
clone_size: .
v_call: TRBV20-1
cdr3_aa: CSALLQGNSGYTF
cdr3_nt: TGCAGTGCTCTTTTGCAGGGGAATAGCGGCTACACCTTC

j_call: TRBJ1-2
d_call: TRBD1
clone_size: .
v_call: TRBV5-1
cdr3_aa: CASSYGSGGANYGYTF
cdr3_nt: TGCGCCAGCAGCTACGGATCAGGGGGTGCTAACTATGGCTACACCTTC

j_call: TRBJ2-7
d_call: TRBD1
clone_size: .
v_call: TRBV5-1
cdr3_aa: CASSATGGSYEQYF
cdr3_nt: TGCGCCAGCAGCGCCACAGGGGGAAGCTACGAGCAGTACTTC

j_call: TRBJ2-7
d_call: .
clone_size: .
v_call: TRBV12-3/TRBV12-4
cdr3_aa: CASRPTGPYEQYF
cdr3_nt: TGTGCCAGCAGACCCACCGGGCCCTACGAGCAGTACTTC

j_call: TRBJ1-6
d_call: .
clone_size: .
v_call: TRBV6-2/TRBV6-3
cdr3_aa: CASTLLGGSPLHF
cdr3_nt: TGTGCCAGCACTCTCCTTGGGGGATCACCCCTCCACTTT

j_call: TRBJ1-5
d_call: TRBD1
clone_size: few
v_call: TRBV7-2
cdr3_aa: CASSSTTGTEQPQHF
cdr3_nt: TGTGCCAGCAGCTCTACGACAGGGACGGAGCAGCCCCAGCATTTT

j_call: TRBJ2-1
d_call: .
clone_size: .
v_call: TRBV7-2
cdr3_aa: CASASGPPLNEQFF
cdr3_nt: TGTGCCAGTGCCTCGGGACCACCTCTTAATGAGCAGTTCTTC

j_call: TRBJ2-1
d_call: .
clone_size: .
v_call: TRBV10-3
cdr3_aa: CAISPGTAIDEQFF
cdr3_nt: TGTGCCATCAGCCCCGGGACGGCTATCGATGAGCAGTTCTTC

j_call: TRBJ2-5
d_call: TRBD2
clone_size: once
v_call: TRBV5-1
cdr3_aa: CASSSVVASGWETQYF
cdr3_nt: TGCGCCAGCAGCTCCGTCGTGGCTAGCGGGTGGGAGACCCAGTACTTC

j_call: TRBJ1-5
d_call: .
clone_size: .
v_call: TRBV28
cdr3_aa: CASSLSPGFGNQPQHF
cdr3_nt: TGTGCCAGCAGTTTATCTCCCGGGTTTGGCAATCAGCCCCAGCATTTT